A selection of T cell receptor beta chains follows, all from one sample in a study of CD8+ T cells in alopecia areata. Sequenced by immunoSEQ multiplex PCR; TCRdb stores in-frame clones only, minus some. The table lists 150,000 to 200,000 clones, roughly 50% of them singletons. The source was CD8+ T cells sorted from blood, collected at week 24, from a patient treated with tofacitinib. The origin of the receptors is a human donor with alopecia areata. CDR3s include the opening cysteine and the closing phenylalanine or tryptophan. Fields, in order: V gene, J gene, CDR3 protein.

>TRBV7-8|TRBJ2-7
CASSWQGNEQYF
>TRBV5-6|TRBJ2-3
CASNLGLGTQYF
>TRBV4-1|TRBJ2-2
CASSRKGGNTGELFF
>TRBV2|TRBJ2-7
CASRDRLYEQYF
>TRBV29-1|TRBJ2-7
CSVETPDRGPSYEQYF
>TRBV4-1|TRBJ2-1
CASSPVGGGKANNEQFF
>TRBV5-6|TRBJ1-5
CASSQGGGRNQPQHF
>TRBV13|TRBJ2-4
CASSLGVGTGSYF
>TRBV6-6|TRBJ1-2
CASSMTGDGYTF
>TRBV2|TRBJ2-5
CATLGVVPRGETQYF
>TRBV25-1|TRBJ2-3
CASSENGGPTTDTQYF
>TRBV5-6|TRBJ1-2
CASSWMGTGYTF
>TRBV7-8|TRBJ2-5
CASSPSGNEETQYF
>TRBV5-6|TRBJ1-6
CASSGTGSNSPLHF
>TRBV5-1|TRBJ1-4
CASSLVGSTNEKLFF
>TRBV9|TRBJ2-7
CASSETGLEQYF
>TRBV7-3|TRBJ2-3
CASADPRDRDADTQYF
>TRBV4-1|TRBJ2-6
CASSPRQVEDVLTF
>TRBV10-3|TRBJ2-7
CAISEIHEQYF
>TRBV5-1|TRBJ1-6
CASSYLGTPVRHSPLHF
>TRBV15|TRBJ1-4
CATSRAQVAEKLFF
>TRBV6-1|TRBJ1-2
CASSDGYPGDGYTF
>TRBV18|TRBJ2-3
CASSPGGGTDTQYF
>TRBV6-5|TRBJ1-5
CASSYSVSQPQHF
>TRBV10-3|TRBJ1-5
CAARDRDSNQPQHF
>TRBV7-9|TRBJ2-7
CASSPRGDEQYF